This T cell receptor (beta chain) was retrieved from a study of cytomegalovirus exposure and HLA in healthy donors. The germline CDR1 and CDR2 sequences are SNHLY and FYNNEI. CDR3 length equals 16 residues. Trimming took off 1 base at V and 5 bases at J, with 17 bases between the two ends. Primers: 60 Vbeta forward and 13 Jbeta reverse. The assay was immunoSEQ multiplex PCR, and TCRdb's table has in-frame clones only and misses some. The sample shows roughly 120,000 clones, and 1% sits with its ten largest clones. The sequence was collected from a man aged 18 to 35 in good health and CMV-seronegative. The J gene is TRBJ1-1, the V gene TRBV2, with D hard to call. Specimen: PBMCs. CDR3 sequence reads: CASSEGPSGPKTEAFF. CDR3 coding DNA: TGTGCCAGCAGTGAAGGTCCCAGCGGCCCCAAAACTGAAGCTTTCTTT.